This section outlines one T cell receptor (beta chain) sequence together with its context. This clone has more than one count but fewer than ten. What this receptor recognizes is not known. Base qualities are not provided; no much larger clone lies one nucleotide away. The data were taken from a study of technical replicates of blood from a handful of donors (dated by TCRdb to about 2017). Looking up the germline V gene yields CDR1 SGHTA and CDR2 FQGNSA. Unmatched junction bases come to 5, with V trimmed by 7 bases and J by 6 bases. The CDR3 covers 15 residues, taking in both the cysteine and the phenylalanine. Solely the CDR3 DNA is kept, with 45 bases framed from the first base. The library relied on the immunoSEQ multiplex PCR assay. As stored in TCRdb, this immuneACCESS dataset retains in-frame rearrangements with V and J assigned. A fraction of the clones does not appear; measured against another copy, unresolved V genes explain less than half of the discrepancy, and the remainder lacks a known reason. The sample has some 77,000 clones on record, 91% of them singletons. Around 0.4% of the sample is held by the ten biggest clonotypes.

The receptor's source is a human donor in good health. The chain joins TRBV7-2 to TRBJ2-2, with TRBD2 matching 13 junction bases. The sequencing sample was made of T cells isolated from PBMCs. The CDR3 reads as follows: CASTRLAGGSGELFF. The DNA sequence follows: TGTGCCAGCACCAGACTAGCGGGAGGATCCGGGGAGCTGTTTTTT.